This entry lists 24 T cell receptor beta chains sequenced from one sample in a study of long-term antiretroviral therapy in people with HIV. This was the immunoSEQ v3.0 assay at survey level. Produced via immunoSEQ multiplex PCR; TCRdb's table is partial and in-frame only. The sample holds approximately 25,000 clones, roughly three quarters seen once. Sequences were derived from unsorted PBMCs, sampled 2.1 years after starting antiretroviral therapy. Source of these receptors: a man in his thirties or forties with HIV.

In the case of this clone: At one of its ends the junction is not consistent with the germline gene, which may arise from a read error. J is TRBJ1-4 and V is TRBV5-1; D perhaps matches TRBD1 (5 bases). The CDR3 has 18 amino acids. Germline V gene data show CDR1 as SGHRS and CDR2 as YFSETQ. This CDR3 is CASSLGISGAGKKEKLFF. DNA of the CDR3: TGCGCCAGCAGTTTGGGGATTAGTGGGGCAGGGAAGAAAGAAAAACTGTTTTTT.

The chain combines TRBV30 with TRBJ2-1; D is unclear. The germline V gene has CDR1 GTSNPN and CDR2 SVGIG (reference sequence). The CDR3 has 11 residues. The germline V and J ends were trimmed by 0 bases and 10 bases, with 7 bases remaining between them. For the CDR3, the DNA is TGTGCCTGGAGTGTAATAGGGGAGCAGTTCTTC. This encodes CAWSVIGEQFF.

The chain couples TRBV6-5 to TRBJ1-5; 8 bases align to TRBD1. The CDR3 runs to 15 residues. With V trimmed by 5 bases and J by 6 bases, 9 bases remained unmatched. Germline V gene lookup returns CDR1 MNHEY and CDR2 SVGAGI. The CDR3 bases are TGTGCCAGCAGTCAGGGGACAGGACTTGGTCAGCCCCAGCATTTT. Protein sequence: CASSQGTGLGQPQHF.

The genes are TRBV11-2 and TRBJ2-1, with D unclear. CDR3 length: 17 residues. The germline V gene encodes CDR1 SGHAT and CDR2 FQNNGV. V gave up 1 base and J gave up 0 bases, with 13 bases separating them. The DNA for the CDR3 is TGTGCCAGCAGCTTAGGTGGTTTTAAGAGCTCCTACAATGAGCAGTTCTTC. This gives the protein CASSLGGFKSSYNEQFF.

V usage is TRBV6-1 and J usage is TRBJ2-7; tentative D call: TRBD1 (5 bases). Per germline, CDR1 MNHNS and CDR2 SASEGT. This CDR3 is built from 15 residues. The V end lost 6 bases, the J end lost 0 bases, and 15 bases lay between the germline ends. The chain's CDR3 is CASRTARASSYEQYF. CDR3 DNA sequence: TGTGCCAGCAGGACAGCCCGGGCTAGCTCCTACGAGCAGTACTTC.

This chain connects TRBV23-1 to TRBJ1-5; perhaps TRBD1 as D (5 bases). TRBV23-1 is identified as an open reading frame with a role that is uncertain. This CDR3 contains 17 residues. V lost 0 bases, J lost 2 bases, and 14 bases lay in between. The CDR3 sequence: CASSQSRQGEGNQPQHF. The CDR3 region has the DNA TGCGCCAGCAGTCAATCGCGGCAGGGTGAAGGCAATCAGCCCCAGCATTTT.

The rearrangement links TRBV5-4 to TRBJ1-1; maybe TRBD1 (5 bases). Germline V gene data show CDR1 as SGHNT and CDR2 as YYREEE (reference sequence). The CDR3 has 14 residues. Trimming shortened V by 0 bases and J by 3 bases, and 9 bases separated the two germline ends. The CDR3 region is CASSLVGVDTEAFF. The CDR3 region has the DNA TGTGCCAGCAGCTTGGTAGGGGTTGACACTGAAGCTTTCTTT.

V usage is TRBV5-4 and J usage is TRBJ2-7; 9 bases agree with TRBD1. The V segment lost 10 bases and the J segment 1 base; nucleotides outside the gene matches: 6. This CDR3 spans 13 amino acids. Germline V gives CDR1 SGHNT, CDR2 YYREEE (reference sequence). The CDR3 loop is CAAHDRGSYEQYF. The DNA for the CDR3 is TGTGCCGCCCACGACAGGGGGTCCTACGAGCAGTACTTC.

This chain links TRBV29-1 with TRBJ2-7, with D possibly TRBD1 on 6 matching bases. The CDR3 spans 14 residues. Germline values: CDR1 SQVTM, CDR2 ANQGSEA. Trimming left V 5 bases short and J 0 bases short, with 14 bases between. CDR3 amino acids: CSVFSGTISYEQYF. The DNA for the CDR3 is TGCAGCGTTTTCTCCGGGACAATCTCCTACGAGCAGTACTTC.

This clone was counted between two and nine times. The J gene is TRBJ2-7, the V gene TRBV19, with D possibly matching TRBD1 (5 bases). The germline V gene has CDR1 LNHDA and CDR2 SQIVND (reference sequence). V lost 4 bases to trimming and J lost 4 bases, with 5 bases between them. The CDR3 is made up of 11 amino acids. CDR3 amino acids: CASSTGYEQYF. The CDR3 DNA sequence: TGTGCCAGTAGTACAGGGTACGAGCAGTACTTC.

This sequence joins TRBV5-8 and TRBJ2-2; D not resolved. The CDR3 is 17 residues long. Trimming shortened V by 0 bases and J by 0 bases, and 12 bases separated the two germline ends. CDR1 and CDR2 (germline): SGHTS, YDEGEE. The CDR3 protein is CASSLAAGLANTGELFF. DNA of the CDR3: TGTGCCAGCAGCTTGGCTGCTGGTTTGGCGAACACCGGGGAGCTGTTTTTT.

The CDR3 bases are TGCGCCAGCAGCTTGGGGGCAGTAGAGACCCAGTACTTC. Protein: CASSLGAVETQYF. The chain couples TRBV5-1 to TRBJ2-5; no definite D call. V was clipped by 0 bases and J by 4 bases, with 7 bases between them. The CDR3 spans 13 residues. Germline V lookup: CDR1 SGHRS, CDR2 YFSETQ.

CDR3 in DNA: TGCAGCGTTGAAGTCGCCGGGGGCGAAAAACTGTTTTTT. Encoded protein: CSVEVAGGEKLFF. V gene TRBV29-1 combines with J gene TRBJ1-4, with D possibly matching TRBD1 (6 bases). V gave up 1 base and J gave up 8 bases, with 11 bases separating them. Germline loops: CDR1 SQVTM, CDR2 ANQGSEA. The CDR3 is 13 amino acids.

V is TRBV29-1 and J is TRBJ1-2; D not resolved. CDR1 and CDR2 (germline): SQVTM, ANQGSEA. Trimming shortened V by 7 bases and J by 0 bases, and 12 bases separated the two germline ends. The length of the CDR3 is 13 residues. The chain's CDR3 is CSGGESSNYGYTF. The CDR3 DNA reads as TGCAGCGGAGGAGAGTCTTCTAACTATGGCTACACCTTC.

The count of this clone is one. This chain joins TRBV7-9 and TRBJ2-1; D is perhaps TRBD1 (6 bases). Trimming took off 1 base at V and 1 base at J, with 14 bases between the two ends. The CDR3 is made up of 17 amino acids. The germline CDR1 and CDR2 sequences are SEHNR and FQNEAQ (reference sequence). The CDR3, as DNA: TGTGCCAGCAGCTTAGACGACAGGCTACGTTCCTACAATGAGCAGTTCTTC. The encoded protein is CASSLDDRLRSYNEQFF.

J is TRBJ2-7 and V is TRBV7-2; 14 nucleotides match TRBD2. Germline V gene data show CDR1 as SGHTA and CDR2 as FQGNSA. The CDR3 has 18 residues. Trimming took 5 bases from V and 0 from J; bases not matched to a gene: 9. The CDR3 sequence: CASSPGLAGGGFSYEQYF. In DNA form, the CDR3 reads TGTGCCAGCAGCCCTGGACTAGCGGGGGGCGGTTTCTCCTACGAGCAGTACTTC.

This chain's CDR3 is CASSEHSEKLFF. The CDR3 DNA reads as TGTGCCAGCAGTGAACACAGCGAAAAACTGTTTTTT. The chain recombines TRBV2 with TRBJ1-4; D gene unclear. V was cut by 2 bases and J by 8 bases, with 6 bases left in between. Germline-derived CDR1 and CDR2 are SNHLY and FYNNEI. CDR3 length equals 12 residues.

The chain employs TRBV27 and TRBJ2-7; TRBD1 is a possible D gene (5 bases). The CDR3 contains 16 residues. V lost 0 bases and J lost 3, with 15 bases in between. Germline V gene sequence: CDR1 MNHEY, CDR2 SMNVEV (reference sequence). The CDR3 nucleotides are TGTGCCAGCAGTTTATCGAGACAGAGCCTAATCTACGAGCAGTACTTC. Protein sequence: CASSLSRQSLIYEQYF.

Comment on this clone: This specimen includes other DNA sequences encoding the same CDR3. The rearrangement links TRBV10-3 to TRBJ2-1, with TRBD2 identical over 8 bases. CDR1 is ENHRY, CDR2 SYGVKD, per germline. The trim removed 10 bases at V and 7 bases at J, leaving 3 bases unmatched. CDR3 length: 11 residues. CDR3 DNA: TGTGCCACCTCGGGGGGGAATGAGCAGTTCTTC. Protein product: CATSGGNEQFF.

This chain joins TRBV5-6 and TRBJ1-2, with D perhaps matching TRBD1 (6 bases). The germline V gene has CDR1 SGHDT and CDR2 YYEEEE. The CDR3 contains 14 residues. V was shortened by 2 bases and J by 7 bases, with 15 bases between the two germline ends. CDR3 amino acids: CASSFTGGQLGYTF. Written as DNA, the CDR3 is TGTGCCAGCAGCTTTACGGGGGGACAACTTGGCTACACCTTC. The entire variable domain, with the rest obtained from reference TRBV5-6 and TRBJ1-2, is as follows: DAGVTQSPTHLIKTRGQQVTLRCSPKSGHDTVSWYQQALGQGPQFIFQYYEEEERQRGNFPDRFSGHQFPNYSSELNVNALLLGDSALYLCASSFTGGQLGYTFGSGTRLTVV.

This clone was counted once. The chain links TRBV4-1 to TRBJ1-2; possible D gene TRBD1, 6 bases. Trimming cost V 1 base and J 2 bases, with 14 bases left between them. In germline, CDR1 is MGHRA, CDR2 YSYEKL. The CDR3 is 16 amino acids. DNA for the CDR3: TGCGCCAGCAGCCAAGTGACAGGATCAGCGAACTATGGCTACACCTTC. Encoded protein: CASSQVTGSANYGYTF.

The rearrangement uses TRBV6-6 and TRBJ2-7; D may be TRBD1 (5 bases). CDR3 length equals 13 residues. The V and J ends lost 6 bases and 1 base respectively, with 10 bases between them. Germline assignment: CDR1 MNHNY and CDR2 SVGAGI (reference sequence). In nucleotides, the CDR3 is TGTGCCAGCAGCCTGGACATTTCCTACGAGCAGTACTTC. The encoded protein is CASSLDISYEQYF.

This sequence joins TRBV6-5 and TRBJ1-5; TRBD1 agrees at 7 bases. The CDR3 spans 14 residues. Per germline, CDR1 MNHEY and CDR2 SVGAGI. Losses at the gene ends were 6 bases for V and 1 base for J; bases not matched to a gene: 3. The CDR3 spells CASRQDRSNQPQHF. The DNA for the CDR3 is TGTGCCAGCAGACAGGACAGGAGCAATCAGCCCCAGCATTTT.

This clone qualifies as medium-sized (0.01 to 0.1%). This CDR3 is CASMSGTSYEQYF. In nucleotides, the CDR3 is TGTGCCAGTATGAGCGGTACCTCCTACGAGCAGTACTTC. The V and J genes are TRBV19 and TRBJ2-7, with a possible D match to TRBD2 (5 bases). The CDR3 consists of 13 residues. Between the trimmed V and J ends, which lost 7 bases and 0 bases, there was a span of 10 bases. Germline V gene sequence: CDR1 LNHDA, CDR2 SQIVND (reference sequence).